What follows is one T cell receptor beta chain and its context. No antigen is known for it. This specimen belongs to a study of cytomegalovirus exposure and HLA in healthy donors. Overall study findings and caveats: The dataset shows that most TCR sequences were rare, while some public TCRs occurred in many donors. Likely technical artifact: a cluster of highly shared sequence variants.

This CDR3 is 15 amino acids long. Germline V gene data show CDR1 as PRHDT and CDR2 as FYEKMQ (reference sequence). The V end lost 4 bases, the J end lost 1 base, and 13 bases lay between the germline ends. Use of 60 Vbeta and 13 Jbeta primers characterized the PCR. Profiled with immunoSEQ multiplex PCR; TCRdb holds only in-frame clones, not every one. The ten top clones account for less than 0.75%, within a sample of fewer than 30,000 clones. The rearrangement uses TRBV13 and TRBJ2-5; no definite D call. The receptor was derived from a man aged 30-40 years in good health and CMV-seronegative. Sample: PBMCs. Here the CDR3 DNA reads TGTGCCAGCAGCTCTTACGGTTACGGCCAAGAGACCCAGTACTTC. This translates into CASSSYGYGQETQYF. The variable domain in full, completed from reference TRBV13 and TRBJ2-5, reads AAGVIQSPRHLIKEKRETATLKCYPIPRHDTVYWYQQGPGQDPQFLISFYEKMQSDKGSIPDRFSAQQFSDYHSELNMSSLELGDSALYFCASSSYGYGQETQYFGPGTRLLVL.